This T cell receptor (beta chain) was documented in a study of blood T cell repertoires in COVID-19. Study-level background: Donors in the United States, Italy and Spain gave samples during acute or convalescent COVID-19.

In the original analysis: Amplifying reference gene primers gave estimates of nucleated cell counts. Sequencing used immunoSEQ multiplex PCR; TCRdb keeps in-frame clones, though not all of them. V and J calls and clone size are as listed in that table; D and trimming were resolved from the DNA. In the table there are about 97,000 clones, around 87% of which are singletons. CDR1 and CDR2 (germline): KGHSH, LQKENI. The CDR3 is 15 amino acids. With V trimmed by 2 bases and J by 1 base, 2 bases remained unmatched. This chain connects TRBV18 to TRBJ2-7; 10 nucleotides align to TRBD1. The specimen was peripheral blood. The receptor was derived from a woman aged 25-40 years with acute or convalescent COVID-19. CDR3 region: CASSPRGQGSYEQYF. Here the CDR3 DNA reads TGTGCCAGCTCACCAAGGGGACAGGGGTCCTACGAGCAGTACTTC.